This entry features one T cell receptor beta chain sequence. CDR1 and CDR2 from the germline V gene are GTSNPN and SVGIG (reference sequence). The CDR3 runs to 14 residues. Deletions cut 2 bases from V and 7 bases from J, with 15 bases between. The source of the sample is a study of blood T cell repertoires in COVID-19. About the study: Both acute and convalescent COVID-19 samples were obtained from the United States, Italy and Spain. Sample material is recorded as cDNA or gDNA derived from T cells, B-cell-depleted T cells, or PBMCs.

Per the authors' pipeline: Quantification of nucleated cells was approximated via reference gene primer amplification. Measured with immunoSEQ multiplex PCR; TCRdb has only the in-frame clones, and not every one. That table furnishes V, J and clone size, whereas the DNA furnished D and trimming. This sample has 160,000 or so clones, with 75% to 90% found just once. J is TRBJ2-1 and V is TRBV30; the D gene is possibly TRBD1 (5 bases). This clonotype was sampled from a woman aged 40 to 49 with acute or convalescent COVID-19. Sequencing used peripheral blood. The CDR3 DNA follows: TGTGCCTGGAGTCCAACGACAGTCGGGAATGAGCAGTTCTTC. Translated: CAWSPTTVGNEQFF.